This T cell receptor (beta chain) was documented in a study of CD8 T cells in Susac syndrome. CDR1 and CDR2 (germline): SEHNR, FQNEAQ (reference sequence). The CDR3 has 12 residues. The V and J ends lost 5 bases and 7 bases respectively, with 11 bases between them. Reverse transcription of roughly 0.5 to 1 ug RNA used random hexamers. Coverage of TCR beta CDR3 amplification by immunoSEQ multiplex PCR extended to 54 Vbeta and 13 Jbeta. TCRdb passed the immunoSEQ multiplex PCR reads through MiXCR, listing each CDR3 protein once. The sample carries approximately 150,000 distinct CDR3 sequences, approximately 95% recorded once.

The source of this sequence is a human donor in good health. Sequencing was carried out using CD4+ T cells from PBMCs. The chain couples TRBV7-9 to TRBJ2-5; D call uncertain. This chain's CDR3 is CASSPSVGTQYF. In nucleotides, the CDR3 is TGTGCCAGCAGCCCCTCTGTCGGGACCCAGTACTTC.